This TCR beta chain was found in a study of CD8 T cells in ankylosing spondylitis. Worth noting for this clonotype: As yet, its antigen is unknown.

Study observations and caveats: There was a TCR beta motif, made of several highly homologous variants, that appeared characteristic of ankylosing spondylitis blood.

The V end was cut by 1 base, the J end by 2 bases, with 14 bases between. The CDR3 is 15 amino acids. Germline values: CDR1 DFQATT, CDR2 SNEGSKA (reference sequence). MiXCR, applied by TCRdb to the 5' RACE reads, yields one record per CDR3 protein. The sample consists of around 480,000 distinct CDR3 sequences, roughly 18% of them appearing once. Sequences were obtained from blood, either unsorted or a sorted T cell fraction (not recorded which). The TCR sequence derives from a male donor with ankylosing spondylitis. The chain uses TRBV20-1 and TRBJ1-1, with a tentative D call TRBD1 (5 bases). This chain's CDR3 is CSARGDQGLNTEAFF. CDR3 bases: TGCAGTGCTAGAGGGGATCAGGGTCTTAACACTGAAGCTTTCTTT.